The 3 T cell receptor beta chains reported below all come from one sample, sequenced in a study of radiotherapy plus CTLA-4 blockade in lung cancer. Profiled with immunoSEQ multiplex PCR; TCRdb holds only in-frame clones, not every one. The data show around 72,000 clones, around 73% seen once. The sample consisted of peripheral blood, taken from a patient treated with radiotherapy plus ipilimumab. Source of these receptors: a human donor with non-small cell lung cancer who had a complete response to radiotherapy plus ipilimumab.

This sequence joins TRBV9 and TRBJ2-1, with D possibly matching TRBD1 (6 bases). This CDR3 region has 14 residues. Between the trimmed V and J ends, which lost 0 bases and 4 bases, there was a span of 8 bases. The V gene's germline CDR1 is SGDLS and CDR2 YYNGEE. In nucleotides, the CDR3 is TGTGCCAGCAGCGTAGGGCAGGGGTACAATGAGCAGTTCTTC. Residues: CASSVGQGYNEQFF. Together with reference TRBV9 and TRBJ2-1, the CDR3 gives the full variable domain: DSGVTQTPKHLITATGQRVTLRCSPRSGDLSVYWYQQSLDQGLQFLIQYYNGEERAKGNILERFSAQQFPDLHSELNLSSLELGDSALYFCASSVGQGYNEQFFGPGTRLTVL.

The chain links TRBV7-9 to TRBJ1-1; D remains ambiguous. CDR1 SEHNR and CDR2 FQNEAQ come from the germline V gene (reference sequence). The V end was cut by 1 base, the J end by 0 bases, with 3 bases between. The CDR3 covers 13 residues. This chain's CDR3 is CASSLELNTEAFF. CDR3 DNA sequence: TGTGCCAGCAGCTTAGAACTGAACACTGAAGCTTTCTTT.

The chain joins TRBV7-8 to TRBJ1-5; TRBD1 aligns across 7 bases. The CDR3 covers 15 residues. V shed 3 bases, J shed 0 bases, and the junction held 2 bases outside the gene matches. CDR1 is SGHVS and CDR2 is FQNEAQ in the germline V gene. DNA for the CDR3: TGTGCCAGCAGCTTCAGACAGGGTAGCAATCAGCCCCAGCATTTT. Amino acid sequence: CASSFRQGSNQPQHF.